This T cell receptor (beta chain) was sequenced for a study of T cell changes during pregnancy in multiple sclerosis. Clones were sequenced by immunoSEQ multiplex PCR, and TCRdb holds only the in-frame ones, with some missing. The repertoire holds 90,000 to 100,000 clones, with 85% to 95% as singletons. The CDR3 runs to 13 residues. The V gene lost 2 bases and the J gene lost 3 bases, with 9 bases spanning the gap. CDR1 and CDR2 (germline): SGDLS, YYNGEE. V gene TRBV9 combines with J gene TRBJ2-7; D is possibly TRBD1 (6 bases). The clonotype comes from a female donor with multiple sclerosis, enrolled in a pregnancy study. The material was peripheral blood, obtained in the third trimester of pregnancy. The CDR3 region is CASSVRQDYEQYF. CDR3 sequence (DNA): TGTGCCAGCAGCGTGAGACAGGACTACGAGCAGTACTTC. The full variable domain, completed using reference TRBV9 and TRBJ2-7, is DSGVTQTPKHLITATGQRVTLRCSPRSGDLSVYWYQQSLDQGLQFLIQYYNGEERAKGNILERFSAQQFPDLHSELNLSSLELGDSALYFCASSVRQDYEQYFGPGTRLTVT.